This T cell receptor (beta chain) was documented in a study of blood T cells in healthy people across ages. The CDR3 extends over 12 amino acids. Germline CDR1 is MGHDK and CDR2 is SYGVNS. Trimming removed 0 bases from V and 4 bases from J, with 3 bases in between. This clonotype appeared a single time. With a J-beta primer mix and a sample-barcoded 5' primer, a second PCR ran about 7 to 11 cycles. The authors tagged each cDNA molecule using a template-switch adaptor with 12 random nucleotides. TCRdb reprocessed the 5' RACE reads via MiXCR and lists one record per CDR3 protein. The sample shows 1.8 million or so distinct CDR3 sequences, more than 35% of them seen only once.

The receptor was derived from a human donor in good health. The sequenced material came from blood. This chain links TRBV25-1 with TRBJ2-5; no clear D. The DNA for the CDR3 is TGTGCCAGCAGTGAATATCTAGAGACCCAGTACTTC. Protein sequence: CASSEYLETQYF.